The source of this TCR beta chain is a study of T cell responses to AZD1222 COVID-19 vaccine. Data came from immunoSEQ multiplex PCR; TCRdb stores just in-frame clones and leaves some out. The table lists more than 150,000 clones, around 88% of them singletons. This specimen was peripheral blood, taken on day 0 of AZD1222 vaccination. The source of this sequence is an adult in good health.

CDR3 amino acids: CASSSSGTSGSMYEQYF. The DNA of the CDR3 is TGTGCCAGCAGTTCCTCCGGGACTAGCGGGAGTATGTACGAGCAGTACTTC. This chain joins TRBV28 and TRBJ2-7; 14 nucleotides align to TRBD2. The CDR3 sequence is 17 residues long. Germline CDR1 and CDR2: MDHEN and SYDVKM. After removal of 4 bases from V and 4 bases from J, the junction contained 9 bases not matched to a gene.